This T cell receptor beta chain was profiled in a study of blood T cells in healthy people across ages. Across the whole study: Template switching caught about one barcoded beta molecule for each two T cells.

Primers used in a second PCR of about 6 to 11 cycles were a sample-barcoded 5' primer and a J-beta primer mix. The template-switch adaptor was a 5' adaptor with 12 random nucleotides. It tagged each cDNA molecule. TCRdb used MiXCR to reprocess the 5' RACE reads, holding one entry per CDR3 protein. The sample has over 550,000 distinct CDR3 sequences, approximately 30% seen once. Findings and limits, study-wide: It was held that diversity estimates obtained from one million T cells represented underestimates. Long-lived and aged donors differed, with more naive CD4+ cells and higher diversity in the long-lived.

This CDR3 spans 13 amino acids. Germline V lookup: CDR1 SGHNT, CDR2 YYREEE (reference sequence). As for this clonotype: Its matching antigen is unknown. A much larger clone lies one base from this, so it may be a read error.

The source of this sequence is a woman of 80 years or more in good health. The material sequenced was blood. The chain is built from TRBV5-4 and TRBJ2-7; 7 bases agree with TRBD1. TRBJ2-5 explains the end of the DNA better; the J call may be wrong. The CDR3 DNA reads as TGTGCCGGCAGCTTGGACAGGCAAGAGACCCAGTACTTC. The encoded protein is CAGSLDRQETQYF.